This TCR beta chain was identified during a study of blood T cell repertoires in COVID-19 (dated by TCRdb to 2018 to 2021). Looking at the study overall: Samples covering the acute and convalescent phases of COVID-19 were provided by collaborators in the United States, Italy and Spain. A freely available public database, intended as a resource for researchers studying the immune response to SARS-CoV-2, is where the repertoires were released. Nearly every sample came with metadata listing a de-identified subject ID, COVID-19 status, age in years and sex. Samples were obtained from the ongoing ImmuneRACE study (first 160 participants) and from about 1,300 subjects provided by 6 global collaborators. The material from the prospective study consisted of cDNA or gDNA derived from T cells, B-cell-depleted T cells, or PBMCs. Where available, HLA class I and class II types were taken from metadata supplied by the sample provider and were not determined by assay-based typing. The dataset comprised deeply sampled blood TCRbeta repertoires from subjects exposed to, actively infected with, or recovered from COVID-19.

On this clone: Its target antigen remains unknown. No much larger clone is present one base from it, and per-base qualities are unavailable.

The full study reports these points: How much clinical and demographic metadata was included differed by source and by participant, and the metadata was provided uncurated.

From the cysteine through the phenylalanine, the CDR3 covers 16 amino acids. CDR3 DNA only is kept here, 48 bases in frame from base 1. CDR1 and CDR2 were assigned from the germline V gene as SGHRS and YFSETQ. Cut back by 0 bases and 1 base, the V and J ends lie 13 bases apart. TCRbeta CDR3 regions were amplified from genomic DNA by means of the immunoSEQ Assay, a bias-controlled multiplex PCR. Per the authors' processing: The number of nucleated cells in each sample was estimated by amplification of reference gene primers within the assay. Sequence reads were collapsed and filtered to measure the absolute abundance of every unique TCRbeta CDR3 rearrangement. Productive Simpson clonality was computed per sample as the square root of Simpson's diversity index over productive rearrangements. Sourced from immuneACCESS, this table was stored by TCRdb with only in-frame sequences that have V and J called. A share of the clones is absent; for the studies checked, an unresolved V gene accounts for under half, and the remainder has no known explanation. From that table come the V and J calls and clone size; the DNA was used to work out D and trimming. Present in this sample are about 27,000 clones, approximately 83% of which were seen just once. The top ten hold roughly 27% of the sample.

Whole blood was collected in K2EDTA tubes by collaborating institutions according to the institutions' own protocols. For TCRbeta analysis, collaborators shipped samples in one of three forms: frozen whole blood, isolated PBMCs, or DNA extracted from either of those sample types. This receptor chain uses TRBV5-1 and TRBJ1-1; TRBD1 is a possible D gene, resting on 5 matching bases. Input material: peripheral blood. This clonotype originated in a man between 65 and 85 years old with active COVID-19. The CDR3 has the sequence CASSLASDRPNTEAFF. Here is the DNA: TGCGCCAGCAGCTTGGCCTCAGACAGACCGAACACTGAAGCTTTCTTT.